A selection of T cell receptor beta chains follows, all from one sample in a study of control samples from healthy donors and cancer patients. Sequencing used immunoSEQ multiplex PCR; TCRdb keeps in-frame clones, though not all of them. The sample shows 90,000 to 95,000 clones, approximately 80% of them seen only once. The source material was blood. These TCRs come from a man aged 25-45 years in good health. The conserved cysteine and the conserved F or W are not part of the CDR3 here. The D gene is left open where the match is weak.

V gene	CDR3 length	D gene	CDR3 protein
TRBV5-6	13	.	ASSFLEGAPYSYT
TRBV19	15	TRBD1	ASSEGTGRSYNSPLH
TRBV28	11	.	ASRVPGGSPLH
TRBV6-2/TRBV6-3	10	.	ASSYIPETQY
TRBV14	11	.	ASSLYPGGELF
TRBV7-9	11	.	ASSFARGAEAF
TRBV5-4	15	TRBD2	ASSLARLAGGQETQY
TRBV6-5	12	TRBD1	ASSRDRVGYGYT
TRBV6-1	10	.	ASSEPGYEQY
TRBV6-6	13	TRBD1	ASSGRTGPNTEAF
TRBV5-1	11	TRBD1	ASSSLPGQDYT
TRBV19	15	TRBD2	ASSIVYSGGSYNEQF
TRBV5-1	13	TRBD2	ASSLRGVRTDTQY
TRBV6-1	12	.	ASSEGGRDEPQH
TRBV7-9	12	.	ASSPWRGDTEAF
TRBV12-3/TRBV12-4	10	.	ASSLGGEKLF
TRBV14	16	.	ASSQARRRGIGYNEQF
TRBV19	15	.	ASSARTRGGSYNEQF
TRBV2	13	.	ATSRSTGSGNTIY
TRBV30	14	.	AWSPTGNAYNSPLH
TRBV14	12	.	ASSQGGPTDTQY
TRBV5-1	12	TRBD1	ASRPGTGSDTQY
TRBV20-1	9	.	SVTGAGGYT
TRBV6-5	11	TRBD1	ASDGQGDTEAF
TRBV19	11	.	ASSTVRNTEAF
TRBV7-9	13	.	ASSPSGGTRLEAF
TRBV11-2	11	.	ASSFGSGNTIY
TRBV4-2	12	.	ASSQEGFNQPQH
TRBV14	13	.	ASSRGGLLYNEQF
TRBV6-5	11	.	ARRTHQGQPQH
TRBV5-6	13	.	ASRKGGGGGYGYT
TRBV20-1	9	.	SAPGGTEAF
TRBV2	12	TRBD1	ASRTDRAAEKLF
TRBV19	13	TRBD1	ASSIPQGASVEQF
TRBV5-6	13	.	ASSLAGPGANVLT
TRBV2	12	TRBD1	ASREYRGGTEAF
TRBV30	12	.	AWSVRGVGEKLF
TRBV19	10	.	ASSPGLHEQY
TRBV19	14	TRBD2	ASSPLAGGSYNEQF
TRBV5-1	15	TRBD2	ASSLGLAGAFGNTQY
TRBV2	12	.	ASSELGGVGGYT
TRBV7-9	14	.	ASSLARGPGANVLT
TRBV13	10	.	ASSRDWGEQY
TRBV30	13	TRBD1	AWSVGQGGFYGYT
TRBV6-5	13	TRBD1	ASGEDRGYNSPLH